This T cell receptor (beta chain) emerged from a study of cytomegalovirus exposure and HLA in healthy donors. Study-wide findings and caveats: Published work reported that the classifier diagnosed cytomegalovirus status with high specificity and sensitivity.

The donors were in the 120-subject validation cohort; that cohort was separate from the approximately 700-subject first cohort. Repertoires were generated with immunoSEQ multiplex PCR, while TCRdb's copy carries only in-frame clones and drops some. This sample has 200,000 to 300,000 clones; roughly 87% occur once, and the top ten carry 9.5% to 15%. The CDR3 sequence is 15 residues long. The V gene's germline CDR1 is MNHEY and CDR2 SMNVEV (reference sequence). V was cut by 0 bases and J by 4 bases, with 12 bases left in between. A remark on this clone: Its target is not known.

The clonotype was recovered from a man between 18 and 35 years old in good health and CMV-seropositive. The sequencing input was PBMCs. The chain is built from TRBV27 and TRBJ2-5; tentatively, D is TRBD2 (6 bases). As DNA, the CDR3 is TGTGCCAGCAGTTTATCGTTACCGGGACTAGAGACCCAGTACTTC. It codes for CASSLSLPGLETQYF.